Listed here are 10 T cell receptor beta chains from one sample, sequenced in a study of T cells after yellow fever vaccination. TCRdb analysed the 5' RACE reads with MiXCR anew, one entry per CDR3 protein. Counted here are some 52,000 distinct CDR3 sequences, 6.6% occurring once; the ten biggest clones make up roughly 24%. Specimen: CD8+ T cells not binding an NS4B(214-222) dextramer, sorted from PBMCs, collected about 49 days after the first yellow fever vaccination. The receptor set was obtained from a man aged 18 to 35 who received the YFV17D yellow fever vaccine.

This clonotype occurred many times. CDR3 amino acids: CASSKSGGGIDEQFF. CDR3 in DNA: TGTGCCAGCAGCAAGAGCGGGGGGGGTATCGATGAGCAGTTCTTC. V and J are TRBV21-1 and TRBJ2-1; TRBD1 was called by the table and not checked on the DNA. TRBV21-1 is annotated as a pseudogene. The CDR3 sequence is 15 residues long.

This sequence joins TRBV5-1 and TRBJ2-1, with D perhaps TRBD2 (6 bases). Germline V CDR1 and CDR2: SGHRS, YFSETQ. This CDR3 contains 15 residues. Trimming shortened V by 1 base and J by 4 bases, and 12 bases separated the two germline ends. CDR3 in DNA: TGCGCCAGCAGCTTGAGGGAGGAGGGTTACAATGAGCAGTTCTTC. This encodes CASSLREEGYNEQFF.

In this sample, this clonotype turned up many times. This sequence joins TRBV12-3 or TRBV12-4 and TRBJ2-2; TRBD2 agrees at 8 bases. The CDR3 is 15 amino acids. V lost 6 bases and J lost 5; bases outside the gene matches: 8. CDR3 bases: TGTGCCAGCAGCCCGTCGGGGGGGCCTACCGGGGAGCTGTTTTTT. Translated, it gives CASSPSGGPTGELFF.

This chain connects TRBV20-1 to TRBJ1-2; possibly TRBD1 for D (5 bases). Germline CDR1 and CDR2: DFQATT and SNEGSKA (reference sequence). There are 15 residues in the CDR3. V was clipped by 0 bases and J by 5 bases, with 16 bases between them. DNA of the CDR3: TGCAGTGCTAGAGATATCGAGGGGTTTAAGTATGGCTACACCTTC. Encoded protein: CSARDIEGFKYGYTF.

Ten or more counts support this clonotype. This CDR3 reads CASSYRGTPMFF. The CDR3 nucleotides read TGTGCCAGCAGCTACCGGGGGACACCCATGTTCTTC. The chain recombines TRBV7-2 with TRBJ2-1; tentatively, D is TRBD1 or TRBD2 (6 bases each). Germline CDR1 is SGHTA and CDR2 is FQGNSA. The CDR3 is 12 residues long. V was trimmed by 4 bases and J by 15 bases, leaving 16 bases between them.

V usage is TRBV6-1 and J usage is TRBJ2-5, with 11 bases lining up with TRBD2. Germline V gene lookup returns CDR1 MNHNS and CDR2 SASEGT. The CDR3 runs 16 residues. V lost 6 bases and J lost 1; bases outside the gene matches: 7. The CDR3 region is CASRRTSGGIQETQYF. The CDR3 DNA reads TGTGCCAGCAGACGTACTAGCGGGGGAATCCAAGAGACCCAGTACTTC.

This clonotype was observed a few times. The chain links TRBV4-2 to TRBJ2-2, with D possibly TRBD2 on 5 matching bases. The CDR3 is 15 amino acids. Germline lookup yields CDR1 LGHNA and CDR2 YNFKEQ. Trimming shortened V by 1 base and J by 7 bases, and 13 bases separated the two germline ends. The CDR3 nucleotides read TGTGCCAGCAGCCAAGTTCCGGGGAAGGGCGGGGAGCTGTTTTTT. As protein: CASSQVPGKGGELFF.

This clonotype was detected ten times or more. The rearrangement uses TRBV5-6 and TRBJ2-3; no clear D. CDR3 size: 13 residues. Germline V gene sequence: CDR1 SGHDT, CDR2 YYEEEE. V was pared by 2 bases and J by 4 bases, with 8 bases between. The CDR3 sequence: CASSFHGPDTQYF. The CDR3 DNA sequence: TGTGCCAGCAGCTTTCACGGGCCAGATACGCAGTATTTT.

In this sample, this clonotype turned up a few times. The J gene is TRBJ2-3, the V gene TRBV4-1; D gene uncertain. V was trimmed by 0 bases and J by 3 bases, leaving 7 bases between them. The germline V gene has CDR1 MGHRA and CDR2 YSYEKL. CDR3 length equals 14 residues. This chain's CDR3 is CASSQEAWTDTQYF. The CDR3 nucleotides are TGCGCCAGCAGCCAAGAAGCCTGGACAGATACGCAGTATTTT.

This clonotype was recorded many times. V gene TRBV6-5 combines with J gene TRBJ2-7; D perhaps matches TRBD1 (5 bases). Trimming stripped 2 bases from V and 4 bases from J, with 9 bases between. The CDR3 runs 13 residues. Germline V gives CDR1 MNHEY, CDR2 SVGAGI. CDR3 bases: TGTGCCAGCAGTTACGGGGCTTCATACGAGCAGTACGTC. This gives the protein CASSYGASYEQYV.